This entry lists 21 T cell receptor beta chains sequenced from one sample in a study of blood T cell repertoires in COVID-19. This table comes from immunoSEQ multiplex PCR, and its TCRdb copy is limited to in-frame clones, with some not included. The sample consists of about 370,000 clones, approximately 93% of them appearing once. Input material: PBMCs or T cells enriched from blood (not recorded which). Receptor source: a woman aged 40 to 55 who had been exposed to COVID-19.

In DNA, the CDR3 is TGCGCCAGCAGCTTGAAGGACAGTTCCTCCTACAATGAGCAGTTCTTC. Encoded protein: CASSLKDSSSYNEQFF. V and J are TRBV5-1 and TRBJ2-1; TRBD1 is a possible D gene (6 bases). This CDR3 contains 16 residues. Germline V gene lookup returns CDR1 SGHRS and CDR2 YFSETQ. Trimming pared 1 base from V and 0 bases from J, leaving 11 bases between.

This rearrangement joins TRBV7-9 to TRBJ1-1; D is unclear. This CDR3 has 13 amino acids. Trimming pared 2 bases from V and 4 bases from J, leaving 8 bases between. Per germline, CDR1 SEHNR and CDR2 FQNEAQ (reference sequence). CDR3 in DNA: TGTGCCAGCAGCTTAACGGTAACCACTGAAGCTTTCTTT. It translates to CASSLTVTTEAFF.

This rearrangement joins TRBV29-1 to TRBJ2-2; 8 bases agree with TRBD2. After removal of 4 bases from V and 4 bases from J, the junction contained 5 bases not matched to a gene. CDR3 length equals 14 residues. Germline V gene lookup returns CDR1 SQVTM and CDR2 ANQGSEA. The DNA for the CDR3 is TGCAGCGTTGTTTTCGGGGGGGCCACCGGGGAGCTGTTTTTT. Translating gives CSVVFGGATGELFF.

The CDR3 DNA sequence: TGTGCCAGCAGTGCCCGGACAGCTCAGCCCCAGCATTTT. This sequence encodes CASSARTAQPQHF. V gene TRBV12-3 or TRBV12-4 combines with J gene TRBJ1-5; weak D call: TRBD1 (6 bases). There are 13 residues in the CDR3. V lost 5 bases to trimming and J lost 6 bases, with 11 bases between them.

The gene calls are TRBV27 and TRBJ2-5; TRBD2 matches 16 bases. Germline V gene sequence: CDR1 MNHEY, CDR2 SMNVEV (reference sequence). The CDR3 contains 20 residues. The V and J ends lost 2 bases and 1 base, in that order; junction bases with no gene match: 10. The CDR3 DNA reads as TGTGCCAGCAGTTTAGCACCCGGGACTAGCGGGAGGGCCCCCCAAGAGACCCAGTACTTC. This encodes CASSLAPGTSGRAPQETQYF.

The J gene is TRBJ1-4, the V gene TRBV19; 10 bases match TRBD1. The CDR3 sequence is 16 residues long. The germline V gene encodes CDR1 LNHDA and CDR2 SQIVND (reference sequence). V shed 4 bases and J 5 bases; nucleotides not matched to a gene: 7. Here the CDR3 reads CASSNPTGGGNEKLFF. Here the CDR3 DNA reads TGTGCCAGTAGTAACCCGACAGGGGGCGGAAATGAAAAACTGTTTTTT.

The V gene is TRBV14, the J gene TRBJ1-2, with TRBD1 identical over 9 bases. The J segment lost 7 bases and the V segment lost 4 bases, leaving 4 bases of the junction unmatched. The germline V gene has CDR1 SGHDN and CDR2 FVKESK. The CDR3 has 13 amino acids. CDR3 residues: CASSRDRVSGYTF. The DNA for the CDR3 is TGTGCCAGCAGCCGGGACAGGGTTAGTGGCTACACCTTC.

The genes are TRBV30 and TRBJ1-2; unclear D gene. This CDR3 spans 12 amino acids. V was pared by 2 bases and J by 8 bases, with 12 bases between. In germline, CDR1 is GTSNPN, CDR2 SVGIG (reference sequence). CDR3 DNA: TGTGCCTGGAGTCACCAAACAACGGGCTACACCTTC. Residues: CAWSHQTTGYTF.

V is TRBV6-5 and J is TRBJ2-7, with TRBD1 matching 11 bases. The CDR3 covers 15 residues. The germline V gene has CDR1 MNHEY and CDR2 SVGAGI. Trimming at V came to 0 bases and at J to 3 bases, leaving 1 base not matched to a gene. CDR3 amino acids: CASSYSGTGGYEQYF. The CDR3 nucleotides read TGTGCCAGCAGTTACTCAGGGACAGGGGGCTACGAGCAGTACTTC.

The chain combines TRBV11-3 with TRBJ2-1, with 8 positions matching TRBD1. The germline V gene encodes CDR1 SGHNT and CDR2 YENEEA. The CDR3 consists of 13 residues. After removal of 3 bases from V and 7 bases from J, the junction contained 2 bases not matched to a gene. The CDR3 region is CASSLNRGNEQFF. The CDR3 coding sequence is TGTGCCAGCAGCTTGAACAGGGGGAATGAGCAGTTCTTC.

The table lists this clone with a count of one. The J gene is TRBJ1-1, the V gene TRBV7-6, with 11 positions matching TRBD1. Germline-derived CDR1 and CDR2 are SGHVS and FNYEAQ. The CDR3 is 16 residues long. With 2 bases clipped from V and 4 bases from J, the junction kept 6 bases outside the gene matches. This CDR3 is CASSLLPGTGGTEAFF. CDR3 nucleotide sequence: TGTGCCAGCAGCTTATTACCCGGGACAGGGGGCACTGAAGCTTTCTTT.

The J gene is TRBJ1-1, the V gene TRBV10-1; D is unclear. V lost 9 bases, J lost 4 bases, and 9 bases lay in between. This CDR3 comprises 11 residues. Germline CDR1 WNHNN, CDR2 SYGVQD (reference sequence). The CDR3 sequence is CASSFGTEAFF. The DNA of the CDR3 is TGCGCCAGTTCCTTCGGCACTGAAGCTTTCTTT.

V gene TRBV4-1 combines with J gene TRBJ2-2; 7 bases are a match to TRBD1. V lost 3 bases, J lost 0 bases, and 7 bases stayed unmatched. The V gene's germline CDR1 is MGHRA and CDR2 YSYEKL. This CDR3 region has 17 residues. CDR3 nucleotide sequence: TGCGCCAGCAGCCAGGCCACTGGGACAGCGAACACCGGGGAGCTGTTTTTT. Protein product: CASSQATGTANTGELFF.

The genes are TRBV11-1 and TRBJ2-5; possible D gene TRBD1, 6 bases. Trimming took 6 bases from V and 4 from J, leaving 12 bases between them. Germline V lookup: CDR1 SGHAT, CDR2 FQDESV (reference sequence). This CDR3 is built from 13 residues. In nucleotides, the CDR3 is TGTGCCAGCAGGACTACAGGGTTAGAGACCCAGTACTTC. As protein: CASRTTGLETQYF.

The chain combines TRBV7-9 with TRBJ1-6, with 8 bases fitting TRBD1. V lost 5 bases, J lost 9 bases, and 9 bases stayed unmatched. The CDR3 is 15 amino acids. Looked up from germline, CDR1 is SEHNR and CDR2 is FQNEAQ (reference sequence). The CDR3 DNA follows: TGTGCCAGCAGCCCCGCAACAGGGGGAAGTTCACCCCTCCACTTT. It yields the protein CASSPATGGSSPLHF.

This chain joins TRBV29-1 and TRBJ2-7; no clear D gene. Trimming shortened V by 4 bases and J by 3 bases, and 13 bases separated the two germline ends. CDR1 and CDR2 from the germline V gene are SQVTM and ANQGSEA. This CDR3 comprises 13 residues. The CDR3 sequence: CSVGASRHYEQYF. CDR3 coding DNA: TGCAGCGTTGGGGCCAGCCGACACTACGAGCAGTACTTC.

The chain links TRBV11-3 to TRBJ2-2, with TRBD2 matching 8 bases. Losses at the gene ends were 4 bases for V and 0 bases for J; bases not matched to a gene: 7. CDR1 and CDR2 from the germline V gene are SGHNT and YENEEA. This CDR3 has 17 amino acids. The CDR3 loop is CASSSISGSANTGELFF. The CDR3 nucleotides read TGTGCCAGCAGCTCCATAAGCGGGAGTGCGAACACCGGGGAGCTGTTTTTT.

In its sample, this clone was seen once. This chain joins TRBV7-9 and TRBJ1-1, with D perhaps TRBD1 (6 bases). Between the trimmed V and J ends, which lost 4 bases and 5 bases, there was a span of 8 bases. From germline, CDR1 is SEHNR and CDR2 FQNEAQ (reference sequence). This CDR3 is 12 amino acids long. CDR3 protein: CASSSGTTEAFF. In DNA form, the CDR3 reads TGTGCCAGCAGCTCCGGGACAACTGAAGCTTTCTTT.

This rearrangement joins TRBV18 to TRBJ1-2; 9 bases are shared with TRBD1. The CDR3 is 15 residues long. The germline V gene has CDR1 KGHSH and CDR2 LQKENI. After removal of 3 bases from V and 8 bases from J, the junction contained 10 bases not matched to a gene. The CDR3 region has the DNA TGTGCCAGCTCACCTACATCGGACAGGGGAAGGGGCTACACCTTC. It specifies CASSPTSDRGRGYTF.

The chain recombines TRBV5-6 with TRBJ1-5, with a weak D call TRBD1 (6 bases). V was clipped by 0 bases and J by 4 bases, with 20 bases between them. Germline V CDR1 and CDR2: SGHDT, YYEEEE. The CDR3 spans 18 residues. In DNA, the CDR3 is TGTGCCAGCAGCTTGGCAGGCCGGGACAACCGCTTTAATCAGCCCCAGCATTTT. Its translation is CASSLAGRDNRFNQPQHF.

The chain joins TRBV19 to TRBJ1-1; D call uncertain. Germline V CDR1 and CDR2: LNHDA, SQIVND (reference sequence). Trimming left V 6 bases short and J 3 bases short, with 5 bases between. The CDR3 extends over 11 amino acids. Here the CDR3 DNA reads TGTGCCAGTAGCCGGGACACTGAAGCTTTCTTT. Translating it yields CASSRDTEAFF.